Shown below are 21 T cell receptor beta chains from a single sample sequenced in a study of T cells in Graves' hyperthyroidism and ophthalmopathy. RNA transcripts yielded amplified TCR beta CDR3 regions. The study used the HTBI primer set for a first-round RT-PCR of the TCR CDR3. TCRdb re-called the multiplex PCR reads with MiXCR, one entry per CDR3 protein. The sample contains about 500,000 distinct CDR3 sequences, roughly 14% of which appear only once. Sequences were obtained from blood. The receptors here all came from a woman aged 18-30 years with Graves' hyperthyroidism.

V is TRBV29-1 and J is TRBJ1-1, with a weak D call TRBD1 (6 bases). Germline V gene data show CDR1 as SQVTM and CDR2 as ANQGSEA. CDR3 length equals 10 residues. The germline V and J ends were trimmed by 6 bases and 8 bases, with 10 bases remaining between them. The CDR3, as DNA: TGCAGCGTCTTAACAGGGGAAGCTTTCTTT. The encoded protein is CSVLTGEAFF.

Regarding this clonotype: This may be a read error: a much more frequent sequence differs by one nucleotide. This chain's CDR3 is CSARRSGQGNLPQHF. CDR3 nucleotides: TGCAGTGCTAGGCGTTCGGGGCAGGGCAATCTGCCCCAGCATTTT. The V and J genes are TRBV20-1 and TRBJ1-5; TRBD1 is a possible D gene (5 bases). Germline V gene sequence: CDR1 DFQATT, CDR2 SNEGSKA (reference sequence). The CDR3 length is 15 residues.

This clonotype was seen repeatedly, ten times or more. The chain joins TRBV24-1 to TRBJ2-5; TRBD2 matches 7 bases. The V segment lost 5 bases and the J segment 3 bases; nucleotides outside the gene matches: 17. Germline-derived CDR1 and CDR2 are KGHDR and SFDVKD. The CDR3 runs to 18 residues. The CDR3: CATSGSPSEGRAKETQYF. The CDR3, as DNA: TGTGCCACCAGTGGCAGCCCCTCCGAGGGGAGGGCAAAAGAGACCCAGTACTTC.

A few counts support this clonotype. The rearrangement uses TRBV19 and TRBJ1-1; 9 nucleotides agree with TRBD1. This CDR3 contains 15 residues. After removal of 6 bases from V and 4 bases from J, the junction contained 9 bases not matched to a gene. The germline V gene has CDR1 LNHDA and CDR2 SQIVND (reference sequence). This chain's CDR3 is CASSRGQGRVTEAFF. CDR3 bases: TGTGCCAGTAGCCGGGGACAGGGTCGGGTCACTGAAGCTTTCTTT.

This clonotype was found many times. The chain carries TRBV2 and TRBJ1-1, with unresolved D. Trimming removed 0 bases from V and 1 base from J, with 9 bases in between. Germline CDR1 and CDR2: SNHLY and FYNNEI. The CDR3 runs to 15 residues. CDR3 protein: CASSEAGMGNTEAFF. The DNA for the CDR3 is TGTGCCAGCAGTGAAGCGGGGATGGGGAACACTGAAGCTTTCTTT.

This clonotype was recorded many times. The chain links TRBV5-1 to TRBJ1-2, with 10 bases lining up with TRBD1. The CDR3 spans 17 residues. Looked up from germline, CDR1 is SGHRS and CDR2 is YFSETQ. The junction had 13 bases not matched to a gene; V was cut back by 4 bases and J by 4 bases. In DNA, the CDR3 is TGCGCCAGCAGCAGAGGGACAGGGGACTCCGGTAGCTATGGCTACACCTTC. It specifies CASSRGTGDSGSYGYTF. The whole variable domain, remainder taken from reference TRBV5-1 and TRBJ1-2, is KAGVTQTPRYLIKTRGQQVTLSCSPISGHRSVSWYQQTPGQGLQFLFEYFSETQRNKGNFPGRFSGRQFSNSRSEMNVSTLELGDSALYLCASSRGTGDSGSYGYTFGSGTRLTVV.

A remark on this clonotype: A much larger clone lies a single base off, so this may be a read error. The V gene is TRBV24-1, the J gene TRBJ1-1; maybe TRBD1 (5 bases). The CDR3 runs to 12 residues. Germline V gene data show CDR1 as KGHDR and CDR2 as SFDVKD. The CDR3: CATSAGNTKAFF. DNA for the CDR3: TGTGCCACCAGTGCAGGGAACACTAAAGCTTTCTTT.

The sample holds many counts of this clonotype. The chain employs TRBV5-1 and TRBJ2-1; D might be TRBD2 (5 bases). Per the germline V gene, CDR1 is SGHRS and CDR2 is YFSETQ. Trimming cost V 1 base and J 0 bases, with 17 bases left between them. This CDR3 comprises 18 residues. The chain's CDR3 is CASSLWAWAGDSYNEQFF. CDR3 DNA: TGCGCCAGCAGCTTGTGGGCATGGGCCGGGGACTCCTACAATGAGCAGTTCTTC.

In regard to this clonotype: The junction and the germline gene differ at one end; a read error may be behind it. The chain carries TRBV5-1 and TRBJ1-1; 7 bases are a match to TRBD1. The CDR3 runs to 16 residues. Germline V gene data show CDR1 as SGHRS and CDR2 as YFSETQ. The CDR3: CASSLGNRGLNTEASF. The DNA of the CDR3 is TGCGCCAGCAGCTTGGGTAACAGGGGCTTGAACACTGAAGCTTCCTTT. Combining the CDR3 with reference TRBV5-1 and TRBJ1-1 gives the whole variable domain KAGVTQTPRYLIKTRGQQVTLSCSPISGHRSVSWYQQTPGQGLQFLFEYFSETQRNKGNFPGRFSGRQFSNSRSEMNVSTLELGDSALYLCASSLGNRGLNTEASFGQGTRLTVV.

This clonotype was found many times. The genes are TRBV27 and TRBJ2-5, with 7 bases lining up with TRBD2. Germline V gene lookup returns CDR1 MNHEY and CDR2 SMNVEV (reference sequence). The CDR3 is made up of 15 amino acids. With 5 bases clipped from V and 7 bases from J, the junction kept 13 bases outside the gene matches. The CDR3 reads CASSGLADVLGTQYF. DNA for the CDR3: TGTGCCAGCAGTGGGCTAGCGGACGTTTTAGGGACCCAGTACTTC.

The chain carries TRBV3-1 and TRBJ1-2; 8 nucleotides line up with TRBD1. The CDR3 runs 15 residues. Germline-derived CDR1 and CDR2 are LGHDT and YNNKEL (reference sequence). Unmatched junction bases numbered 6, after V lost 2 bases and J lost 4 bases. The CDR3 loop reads CASSQLRGQVYGYTF. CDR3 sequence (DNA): TGTGCCAGCAGCCAACTCAGGGGGCAGGTCTATGGCTACACCTTC.

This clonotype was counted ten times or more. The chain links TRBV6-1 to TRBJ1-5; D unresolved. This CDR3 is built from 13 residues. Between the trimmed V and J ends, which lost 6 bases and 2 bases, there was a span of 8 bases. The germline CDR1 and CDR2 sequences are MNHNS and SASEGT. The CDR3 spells CASRARGNQPQHF. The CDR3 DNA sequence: TGTGCCAGCAGGGCAAGGGGCAATCAGCCCCAGCATTTT.

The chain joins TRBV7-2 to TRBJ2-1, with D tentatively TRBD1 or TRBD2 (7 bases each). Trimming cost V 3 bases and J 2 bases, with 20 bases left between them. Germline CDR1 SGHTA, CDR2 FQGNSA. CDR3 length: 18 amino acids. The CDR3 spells CASSFRGRGTIAYNEQFF. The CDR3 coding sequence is TGTGCCAGCAGCTTTAGGGGGCGGGGGACTATAGCCTACAATGAGCAGTTCTTC.

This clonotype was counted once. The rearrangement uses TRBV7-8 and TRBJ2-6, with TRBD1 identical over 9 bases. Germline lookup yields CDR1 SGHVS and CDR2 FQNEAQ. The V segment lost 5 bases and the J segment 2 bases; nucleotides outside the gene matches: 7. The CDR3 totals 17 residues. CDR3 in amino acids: CASSLDRDRAGANVLTF. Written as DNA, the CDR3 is TGTGCCAGCAGCCTAGACCGGGACAGGGCTGGGGCCAACGTCCTGACTTTC.

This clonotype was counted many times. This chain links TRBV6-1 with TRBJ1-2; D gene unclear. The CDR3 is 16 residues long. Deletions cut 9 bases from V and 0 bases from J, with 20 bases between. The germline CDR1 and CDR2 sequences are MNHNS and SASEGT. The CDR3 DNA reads TGTGCCAGTTTAGAGCGCTTTGGGCAGGCTAACTATGGCTACACCTTC. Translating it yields CASLERFGQANYGYTF.

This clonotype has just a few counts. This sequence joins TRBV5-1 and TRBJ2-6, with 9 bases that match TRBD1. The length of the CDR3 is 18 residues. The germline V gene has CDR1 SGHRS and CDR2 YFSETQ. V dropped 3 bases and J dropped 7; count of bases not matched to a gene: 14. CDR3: CASSWTGTGNNLANVLTF. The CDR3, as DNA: TGCGCCAGCAGCTGGACCGGGACAGGGAATAATCTAGCCAACGTCCTGACTTTC. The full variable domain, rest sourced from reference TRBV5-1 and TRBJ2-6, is KAGVTQTPRYLIKTRGQQVTLSCSPISGHRSVSWYQQTPGQGLQFLFEYFSETQRNKGNFPGRFSGRQFSNSRSEMNVSTLELGDSALYLCASSWTGTGNNLANVLTFGAGSRLTVL.

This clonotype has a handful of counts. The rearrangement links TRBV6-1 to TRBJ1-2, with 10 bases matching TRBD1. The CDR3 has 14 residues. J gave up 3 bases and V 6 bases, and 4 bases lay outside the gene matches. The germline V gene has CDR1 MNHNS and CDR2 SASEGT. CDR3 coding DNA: TGTGCCAGCAGAAGACAGGGGGCTGACTATGGCTACACCTTC. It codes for CASRRQGADYGYTF.

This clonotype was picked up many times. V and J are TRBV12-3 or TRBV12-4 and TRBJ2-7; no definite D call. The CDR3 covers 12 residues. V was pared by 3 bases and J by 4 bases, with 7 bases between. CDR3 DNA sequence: TGTGCCAGCAGTTTTGGTCATTACGAGCAGTACTTC. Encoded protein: CASSFGHYEQYF.

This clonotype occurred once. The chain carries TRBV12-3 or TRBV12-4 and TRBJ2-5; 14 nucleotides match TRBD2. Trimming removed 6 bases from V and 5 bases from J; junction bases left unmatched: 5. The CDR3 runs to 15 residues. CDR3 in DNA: TGTGCCAGCAGCGGGACTAGCGGGAGTATTGAGACCCAGTACTTC. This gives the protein CASSGTSGSIETQYF.

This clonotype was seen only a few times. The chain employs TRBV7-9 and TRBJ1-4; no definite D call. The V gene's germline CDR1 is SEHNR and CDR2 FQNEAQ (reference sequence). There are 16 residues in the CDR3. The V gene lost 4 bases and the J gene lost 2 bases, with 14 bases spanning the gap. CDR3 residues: CASSSPLGRTNEKLFF. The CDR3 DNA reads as TGTGCCAGCAGCTCCCCCTTGGGCAGGACTAATGAAAAACTGTTTTTT.

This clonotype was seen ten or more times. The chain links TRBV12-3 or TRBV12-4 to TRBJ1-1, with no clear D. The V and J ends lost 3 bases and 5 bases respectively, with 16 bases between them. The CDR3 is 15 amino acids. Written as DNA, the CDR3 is TGTGCCAGCAGTTTCCGGGATTCGGGCCGGACTGAAGCTTTCTTT. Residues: CASSFRDSGRTEAFF.